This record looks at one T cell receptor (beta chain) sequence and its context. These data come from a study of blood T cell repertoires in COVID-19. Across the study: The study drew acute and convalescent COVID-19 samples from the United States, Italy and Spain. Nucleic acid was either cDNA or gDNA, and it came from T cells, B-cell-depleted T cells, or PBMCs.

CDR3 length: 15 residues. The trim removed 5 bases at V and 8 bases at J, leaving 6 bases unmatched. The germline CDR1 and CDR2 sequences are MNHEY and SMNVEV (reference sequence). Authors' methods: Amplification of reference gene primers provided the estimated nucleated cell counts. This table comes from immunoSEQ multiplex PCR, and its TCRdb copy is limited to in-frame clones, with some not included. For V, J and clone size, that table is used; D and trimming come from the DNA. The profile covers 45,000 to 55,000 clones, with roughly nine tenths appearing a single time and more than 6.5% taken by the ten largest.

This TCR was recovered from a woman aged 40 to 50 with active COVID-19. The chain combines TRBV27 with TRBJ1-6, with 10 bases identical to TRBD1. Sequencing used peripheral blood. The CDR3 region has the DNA TGTGCCAGCAGTGTGGACAGGGGGGGGGATTCACCCCTCCACTTT. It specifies CASSVDRGGDSPLHF.